This passage covers 5 T cell receptor beta chains from one sample sequenced in a study of T cells in Graves' hyperthyroidism and ophthalmopathy. From RNA transcripts, TCR beta CDR3 regions were amplified. HTBI primers were used for first-round RT-PCR of the TCR CDR3. Each CDR3 protein is one row after TCRdb ran MiXCR on the multiplex PCR reads. The data show roughly 500,000 distinct CDR3 sequences, about 15% seen once. Sequenced sample: blood. The receptors here all came from a woman aged 25-40 years with Graves' hyperthyroidism that later progressed to Graves' ophthalmopathy.

The V and J genes are TRBV20-1 and TRBJ2-7; perhaps D is TRBD1 or TRBD2 (6 bases each). V was clipped by 0 bases and J by 3 bases, with 15 bases between them. Germline CDR1 reads DFQATT; CDR2 reads SNEGSKA (reference sequence). The CDR3 runs to 15 residues. CDR3 in amino acids: CSARDIMGGYYEQYF. CDR3 sequence (DNA): TGCAGTGCTAGAGATATAATGGGGGGCTACTACGAGCAGTACTTC.

This clonotype was detected ten times or more. The chain employs TRBV27 and TRBJ2-5; 15 bases agree with TRBD2. The V gene end was trimmed by 3 bases and the J gene end by 5 bases; junction bases not matched to a gene: 7. The CDR3 runs 17 residues. CDR1 and CDR2 from the germline V gene are MNHEY and SMNVEV (reference sequence). The chain's CDR3 is CASSFLGLAGGLETQYF. CDR3 coding DNA: TGTGCCAGCAGTTTCCTTGGACTAGCGGGAGGGTTGGAGACCCAGTACTTC.

This clonotype was recorded at least ten times. This chain links TRBV3-1 with TRBJ2-4, with D hard to call. V was clipped by 0 bases and J by 6 bases, with 12 bases between them. This CDR3 has 15 amino acids. Germline V gene sequence: CDR1 LGHDT, CDR2 YNNKEL (reference sequence). This chain's CDR3 is CASSQELTAGNIQYF. The CDR3 DNA reads TGTGCCAGCAGCCAAGAGTTGACTGCCGGAAACATTCAGTACTTC.

The genes are TRBV15 and TRBJ1-3; no firm D call. The CDR3 totals 14 residues. The V end was cut by 11 bases, the J end by 0 bases, with 14 bases between. The germline V gene has CDR1 LNHNV and CDR2 YYDKDF (reference sequence). This CDR3 reads CAVLPGISGNTIYF. CDR3 nucleotides: TGTGCCGTCCTCCCCGGAATCTCTGGAAACACCATATATTTT. Full variable domain (missing parts from reference TRBV15 and TRBJ1-3): DAMVIQNPRYQVTQFGKPVTLSCSQTLNHNVMYWYQQKSSQAPKLLFHYYDKDFNNEADTPDNFQSRRPNTSFCFLDIRSPGLGDTAMYLCAVLPGISGNTIYFGEGSWLTVV.

Notes on this clonotype: A much larger clone lies one base from this, so it may be a read error. This is likely a read error, given that the CDR3 carries no conserved phenylalanine or tryptophan at its end. This chain uses TRBV7-2 with TRBJ1-6; the D is unclear. Trimming took off 4 bases at V and 0 bases at J, with 4 bases between the two ends. The germline V gene has CDR1 SGHTA and CDR2 FQGNSA. The CDR3 loop spans 14 amino acids. The CDR3 region is CASSSDSYNSPLHV. DNA for the CDR3: TGTGCCAGCAGCTCGGACTCCTATAATTCACCCCTCCACGTT.